Listed here is a single T cell receptor beta chain. The data are from a study of blood T cell repertoires in COVID-19. Some clones are missing from TCRdb's copy, which holds only in-frame ones; the method was immunoSEQ multiplex PCR. The data hold around 240,000 clones, with around 80% observed a single time. The sequence was collected from a middle-aged woman who had recovered from COVID-19. Source material: peripheral blood.

The CDR3 protein is CASSTDSTYEQYF. DNA of the CDR3: TGTGCCAGCAGTACGGACAGTACCTACGAGCAGTACTTC. The chain combines TRBV28 with TRBJ2-7, with D perhaps matching TRBD1 (6 bases). Deletions cut 5 bases from V and 2 bases from J, with 10 bases between. Per germline, CDR1 MDHEN and CDR2 SYDVKM. This CDR3 region has 13 residues.